The subject of this entry is one TCR beta chain. The data were obtained in a study of blood T cell repertoires in COVID-19. Participants spanned ages 18 to 89 years and resided in 24 US areas. Data came from immunoSEQ multiplex PCR; TCRdb stores just in-frame clones and leaves some out. This table has 200,000 to 300,000 clones, roughly 89% appearing once. This receptor was taken from a woman in her twenties or thirties with acute COVID-19. The sample consisted of PBMCs or T cells enriched from blood (not recorded which).

DNA of the CDR3: TGTGCCAGCAGTTTATTCCGCCTTGGGCCCCCCAGCTATGGCTACACCTTC. Protein product: CASSLFRLGPPSYGYTF. The V call is TRBV28, the J call TRBJ1-2; the D is unclear. The CDR3 spans 17 residues. V lost 1 base to trimming and J lost 4 bases, with 19 bases between them. CDR1 MDHEN and CDR2 SYDVKM come from the germline V gene.